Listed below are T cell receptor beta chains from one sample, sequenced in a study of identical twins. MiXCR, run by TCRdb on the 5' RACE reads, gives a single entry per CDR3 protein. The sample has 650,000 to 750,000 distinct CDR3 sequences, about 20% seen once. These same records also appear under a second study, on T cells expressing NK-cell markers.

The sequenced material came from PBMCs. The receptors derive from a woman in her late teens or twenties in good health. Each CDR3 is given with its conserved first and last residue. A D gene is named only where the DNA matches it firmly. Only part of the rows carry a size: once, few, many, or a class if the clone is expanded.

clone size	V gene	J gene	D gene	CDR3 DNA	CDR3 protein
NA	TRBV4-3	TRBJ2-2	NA	TGCGCCAGCAGCCCGAATCTCAGGGTGGGCGGGGAGCTGTTTTTT	CASSPNLRVGGELFF
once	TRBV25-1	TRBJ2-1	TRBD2	TGTGCCAGCAGTGACTCACTAGCGGGAGGGAATGAGCAGTCCTTC	CASSDSLAGGNEQSF
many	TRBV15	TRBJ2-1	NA	TGTGCCACCAGCAGCTACAATGAGCAGTTCTTC	CATSSYNEQFF
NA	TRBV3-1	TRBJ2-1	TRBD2	TGTGCCAGCAGCCAAGTTCCTGGGAGGGACGAGCAGTTCTTC	CASSQVPGRDEQFF
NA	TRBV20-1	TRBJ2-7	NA	TGCAGTGCTAGTATCCCCCAGTTGACGGCTACGGTCCAGTACTTC	CSASIPQLTATVQYF
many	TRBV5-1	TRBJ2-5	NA	TGCGCCAGCTCCCCTAGGAGTCAAGAGACCCAGTACTTC	CASSPRSQETQYF
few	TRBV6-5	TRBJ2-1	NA	TGTGCCAGCAGTTACTCGAGTTCCAATGAGCAGTTCTTC	CASSYSSSNEQFF
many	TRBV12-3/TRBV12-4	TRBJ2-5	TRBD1	TGTGCCAGCAGTTCGGGACAGGGGGAAGAGACCCAGTACTTC	CASSSGQGEETQYF
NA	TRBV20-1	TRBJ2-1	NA	TGCAGTGCTAGACAGTTCAGTGAGCAGTTCTTC	CSARQFSEQFF
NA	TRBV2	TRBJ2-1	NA	TGTACCAGCAGTTTAGGGTGGGGGACTGGAGGGGGCCACAATGAGCAGTTCTTC	CTSSLGWGTGGGHNEQFF
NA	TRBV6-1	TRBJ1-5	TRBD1	TGTGCCAGCAGTGAAGCGCCCAGGGGGTACAATCAGCCCCAGCATTTT	CASSEAPRGYNQPQHF
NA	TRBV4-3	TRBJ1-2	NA	TGCGCCAGCAGCCCCTCGGAGGCGGCCTATGGCTACACCTTC	CASSPSEAAYGYTF
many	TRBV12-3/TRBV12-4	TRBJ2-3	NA	TGTGCCAGCAGTTTAGCGCAGGCTAGCACAGATACGCAGTATTTT	CASSLAQASTDTQYF
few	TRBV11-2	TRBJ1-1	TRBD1	TGTGCCAGCAGCTTACGCCACCGGACAGGCTCCGGCACTGAAGCTTTCTTT	CASSLRHRTGSGTEAFF
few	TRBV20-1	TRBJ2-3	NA	TGCAGTGCTAGTCCGGGGGCCAGCACAGATACGCAGTATTTT	CSASPGASTDTQYF
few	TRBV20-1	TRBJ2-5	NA	TGCAGTGCCGCGAACTGGGCTCAAGAGACCCAGTACTTC	CSAANWAQETQYF
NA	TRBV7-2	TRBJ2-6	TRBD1	TGTGCCAGCAGCTACAATCGGCCGGGACAGGGAACCGTCCTGACTTTC	CASSYNRPGQGTVLTF
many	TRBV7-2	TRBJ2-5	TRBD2	TGTGCCAGCAGTCCTTTAGCGGGAGGGCCCCAGTACTTC	CASSPLAGGPQYF
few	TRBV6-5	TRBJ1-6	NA	TGTGCCAGCAGTTACAACCAGGGCCGATCCCTAGGTTCACCCCTCCACTTT	CASSYNQGRSLGSPLHF
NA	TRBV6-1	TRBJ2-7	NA	TGTGCCAGCAGCGAGGCCCCCGCCTACGAGCAGTACTTC	CASSEAPAYEQYF
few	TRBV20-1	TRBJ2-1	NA	TGCAGTGCTAGGGTCGGGCTTGCAGATAGATACAATGAGCAGTTCTTC	CSARVGLADRYNEQFF
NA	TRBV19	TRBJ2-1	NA	TGTGCCAGCGCTGACGCACCAACCTCCTACAATGAGCAGTTCTTC	CASADAPTSYNEQFF
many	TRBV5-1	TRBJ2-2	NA	TGCGCCAGCAGCCCCCTCTCGGTCCCCCTTGGAAACACCGGGGAGCTGTTTTTT	CASSPLSVPLGNTGELFF